The 13 T cell receptor beta chains below were found in one sample sequenced in a study of T cell responses to AZD1222 COVID-19 vaccine. Method: immunoSEQ multiplex PCR; TCRdb's copy keeps in-frame clones and lacks some. Of about 150,000 clones in the sample, about 93% are singletons; the top ten hold around 5.2%. The sample here was peripheral blood, taken on day 0 of AZD1222 vaccination. These TCRs come from an adult in good health.

The chain has TRBV9 and TRBJ2-3; D remains unclear. Per germline, CDR1 SGDLS and CDR2 YYNGEE. The V end was cut by 4 bases, the J end by 1 base, with 13 bases between. CDR3 length equals 15 residues. CDR3: CASSSRMGGTDTQYF. CDR3 sequence (DNA): TGTGCCAGCAGCTCCCGGATGGGTGGCACAGATACGCAGTATTTT.

The rearrangement links TRBV5-1 to TRBJ2-2; no firm D call. The V gene's germline CDR1 is SGHRS and CDR2 YFSETQ. With 1 base removed from V and 0 bases from J, the gap between germline ends came to 7 bases. The CDR3 runs to 15 residues. As DNA, the CDR3 is TGCGCCAGCAGCTTGTCGCAGACGAACACCGGGGAGCTGTTTTTT. As protein: CASSLSQTNTGELFF.

V usage is TRBV12-5 and J usage is TRBJ2-3; D perhaps matches TRBD1 (5 bases). The length of the CDR3 is 14 residues. Germline V CDR1 and CDR2: LGHNT, FRNRAP. The germline V and J ends were trimmed by 5 bases and 6 bases, with 15 bases remaining between them. The CDR3, as DNA: TGTGCTAGTGGTCCTCGGACACGACTTGATACGCAGTATTTT. Encoded protein: CASGPRTRLDTQYF.

The rearrangement links TRBV19 to TRBJ1-4, with D perhaps matching TRBD1 (6 bases). V was cut by 7 bases and J by 5 bases, with 11 bases left in between. The CDR3 has 13 residues. Germline CDR1 LNHDA, CDR2 SQIVND (reference sequence). The CDR3 is CASTDSSNEKLFF. CDR3 coding DNA: TGTGCCAGTACGGACAGTTCCAATGAAAAACTGTTTTTT.

This clone was observed a single time. The chain links TRBV4-2 to TRBJ2-1; 7 nucleotides line up with TRBD1. Germline V gene data show CDR1 as LGHNA and CDR2 as YNFKEQ. With V trimmed by 4 bases and J by 5 bases, 8 bases remained unmatched. The CDR3 consists of 15 residues. The CDR3 loop reads CASSRPGQNDNEQFF. CDR3 nucleotides: TGTGCCAGCAGCCGACCGGGACAGAATGACAATGAGCAGTTCTTC.

DNA of the CDR3: TGCGCCAGCAGCCGCATCACGGCGGGGGGCCTAAGAAATGAAAAACTGTTTTTT. It encodes CASSRITAGGLRNEKLFF. This sequence joins TRBV4-1 and TRBJ1-4; tentatively, D is TRBD1 (6 bases). The CDR3 is 18 amino acids. The germline V gene has CDR1 MGHRA and CDR2 YSYEKL. Trimming cost V 4 bases and J 5 bases, with 23 bases left between them.

The chain couples TRBV7-2 to TRBJ1-5; D uncertain. The germline gives CDR1 SGHTA, CDR2 FQGNSA. V was clipped by 1 base and J by 9 bases, with 7 bases between them. The CDR3 is made up of 12 amino acids. CDR3 in amino acids: CASSLEAGPQHF. DNA of the CDR3: TGTGCCAGCAGCTTAGAGGCTGGGCCCCAGCATTTT.

This sequence joins TRBV5-1 and TRBJ1-5; D may be TRBD1 (5 bases). Germline lookup yields CDR1 SGHRS and CDR2 YFSETQ. The CDR3 length is 13 residues. The V end was cut by 5 bases, the J end by 5 bases, with 11 bases between. The CDR3 reads CASSESGDQPQHF. The CDR3 DNA sequence: TGCGCCAGCAGTGAGTCGGGGGATCAGCCCCAGCATTTT.

This chain links TRBV6-1 with TRBJ1-2, with a possible D match to TRBD1 (6 bases). The CDR3 loop spans 15 amino acids. V lost 2 bases and J 2 bases, leaving 12 bases between the germline ends. The V gene's germline CDR1 is MNHNS and CDR2 SASEGT. The CDR3 DNA reads as TGTGCCAGCAGTGAATGGACAGCGGGCAACTATGGCTACACCTTC. Protein sequence: CASSEWTAGNYGYTF.

The chain carries TRBV7-9 and TRBJ1-1; D unclear. Trimming shortened V by 2 bases and J by 2 bases, and 9 bases separated the two germline ends. The CDR3 is 14 residues long. From germline, CDR1 is SEHNR and CDR2 FQNEAQ (reference sequence). The CDR3 DNA reads as TGTGCCAGCAGCTTAATCGGTGCCAACACTGAAGCTTTCTTT. Translation gives CASSLIGANTEAFF.

A single count supports this clone. V gene TRBV9 combines with J gene TRBJ2-4; 9 bases fit TRBD1. This CDR3 is 15 amino acids long. The J segment lost 6 bases and the V segment lost 3 bases, leaving 7 bases of the junction unmatched. Germline V gives CDR1 SGDLS, CDR2 YYNGEE. The DNA for the CDR3 is TGTGCCAGCAGCGGATTTGGACAGGGGAGAAACATTCAGTACTTC. This encodes CASSGFGQGRNIQYF.

The rearrangement joins TRBV2 to TRBJ2-7, with 7 bases identical to TRBD1. Germline lookup yields CDR1 SNHLY and CDR2 FYNNEI. This CDR3 is 15 amino acids long. V was clipped by 3 bases and J by 2 bases; unmatched bases: 7. CDR3 residues: CASSDYLDRAYEQYF. The CDR3 bases are TGTGCCAGCAGTGATTATCTCGACAGGGCCTACGAGCAGTACTTC.

The chain combines TRBV11-3 with TRBJ2-7; D is ambiguous. Trimming cost V 5 bases and J 0 bases, with 5 bases left between them. Germline CDR1 SGHNT, CDR2 YENEEA. The CDR3 contains 12 residues. The CDR3 loop reads CASSPPSYEQYF. CDR3 sequence (DNA): TGTGCCAGCAGCCCCCCCTCCTACGAGCAGTACTTC.